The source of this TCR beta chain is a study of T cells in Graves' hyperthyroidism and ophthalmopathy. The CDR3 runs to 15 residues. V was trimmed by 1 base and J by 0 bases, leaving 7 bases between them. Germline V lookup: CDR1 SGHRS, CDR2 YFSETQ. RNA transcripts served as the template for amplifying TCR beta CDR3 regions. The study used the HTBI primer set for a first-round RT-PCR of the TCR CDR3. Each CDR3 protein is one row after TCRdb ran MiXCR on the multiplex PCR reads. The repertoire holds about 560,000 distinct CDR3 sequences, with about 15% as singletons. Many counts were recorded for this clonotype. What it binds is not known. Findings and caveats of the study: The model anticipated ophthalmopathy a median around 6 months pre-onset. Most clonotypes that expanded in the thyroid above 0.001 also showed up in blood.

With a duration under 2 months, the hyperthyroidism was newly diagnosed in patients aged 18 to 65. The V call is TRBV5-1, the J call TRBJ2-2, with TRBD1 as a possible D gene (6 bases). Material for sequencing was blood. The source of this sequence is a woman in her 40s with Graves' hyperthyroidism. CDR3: CASSLQGSNTGELFF. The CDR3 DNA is TGCGCCAGCAGCTTGCAGGGGTCGAACACCGGGGAGCTGTTTTTT.